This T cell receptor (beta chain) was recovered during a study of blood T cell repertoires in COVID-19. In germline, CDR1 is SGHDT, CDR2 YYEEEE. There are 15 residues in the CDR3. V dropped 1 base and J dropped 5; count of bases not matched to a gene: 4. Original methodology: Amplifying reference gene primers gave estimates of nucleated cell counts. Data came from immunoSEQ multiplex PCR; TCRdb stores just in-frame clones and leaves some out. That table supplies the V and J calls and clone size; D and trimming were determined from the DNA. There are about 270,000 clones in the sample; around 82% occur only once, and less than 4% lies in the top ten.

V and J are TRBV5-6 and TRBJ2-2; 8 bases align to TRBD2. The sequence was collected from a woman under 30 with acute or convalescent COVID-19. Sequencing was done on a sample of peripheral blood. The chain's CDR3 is CASSLQREWTGELFF. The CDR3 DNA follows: TGTGCCAGCAGCTTGCAGCGGGAGTGGACCGGGGAGCTGTTTTTT.